This TCR beta chain appears in the sequencing data of a study of T cells after posttransplantation cyclophosphamide. Busulfan-fludarabine conditioning, marrow transplant, and cyclophosphamide on days +3 and +4 were administered. Looked up from germline, CDR1 is LNHDA and CDR2 is SQIVND (reference sequence). CDR3 length: 13 amino acids. J was trimmed by 1 base and V by 7 bases; bases with no gene match: 3. Profiled with immunoSEQ multiplex PCR; TCRdb holds only in-frame clones, not every one. Of some 18,000 clones in the sample, about 85% were seen once. This clone was counted a few times. Its matching antigen is unknown. Whole-study results and caveats: Donor CD8+ memory clones often dominated recipient blood repertoires at later times. TRB clonality was highly associated with recipient CMV seropositivity and reactivation.

The chain is built from TRBV19 and TRBJ1-1; TRBD1 matches at 7 bases. The clonotype comes from a female patient in her forties or fifties who received an allogeneic stem cell transplant from a related donor, was CMV-positive, and had no GVHD. Some T cells may have originated in the graft donor. The sample was PBMCs, taken after allogeneic stem cell transplant with posttransplant cyclophosphamide. The CDR3 bases are TGTGCCAGTAAGAGACAGGGGAACACTGAAGCTTTCTTT. Translation gives CASKRQGNTEAFF.